This T cell receptor (beta chain) was sequenced for a study of CD8 T cells in Susac syndrome. The CDR3 length is 14 residues. Trimming cost V 2 bases and J 7 bases, with 17 bases left between them. From germline, CDR1 is DFQATT and CDR2 SNEGSKA (reference sequence). It was with random hexamers that about 0.45 to 1 ug RNA was reverse transcribed. TCRdb fed the immunoSEQ multiplex PCR reads into MiXCR, producing one record per CDR3 protein. This table has some 200,000 distinct CDR3 sequences, more than 90% appearing once. This chain connects TRBV20-1 to TRBJ2-5; D might be TRBD2 (6 bases). The TCR sequence derives from a human donor with Susac syndrome. What was sequenced was CD4+ T cells from PBMCs. This chain's CDR3 is CSARQLAGVGTQYF. The CDR3 DNA reads TGCAGTGCTAGACAACTAGCTGGTGTGGGGACCCAGTACTTC.